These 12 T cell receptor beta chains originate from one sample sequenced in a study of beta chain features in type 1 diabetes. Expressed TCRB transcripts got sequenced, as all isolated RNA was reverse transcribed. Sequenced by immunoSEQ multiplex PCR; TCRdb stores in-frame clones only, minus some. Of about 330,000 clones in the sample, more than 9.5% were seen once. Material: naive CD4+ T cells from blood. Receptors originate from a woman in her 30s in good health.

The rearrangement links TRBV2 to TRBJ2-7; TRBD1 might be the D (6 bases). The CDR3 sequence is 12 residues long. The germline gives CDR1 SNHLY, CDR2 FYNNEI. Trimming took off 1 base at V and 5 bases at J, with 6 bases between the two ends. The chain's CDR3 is CASSEGGHEQYF. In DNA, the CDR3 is TGTGCCAGCAGTGAAGGGGGGCACGAGCAGTACTTC. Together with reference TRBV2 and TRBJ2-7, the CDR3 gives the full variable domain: EPEVTQTPSHQVTQMGQEVILRCVPISNHLYFYWYRQILGQKVEFLVSFYNNEISEKSEIFDDQFSVERPDGSNFTLKIRSTKLEDSAMYFCASSEGGHEQYFGPGTRLTVT.

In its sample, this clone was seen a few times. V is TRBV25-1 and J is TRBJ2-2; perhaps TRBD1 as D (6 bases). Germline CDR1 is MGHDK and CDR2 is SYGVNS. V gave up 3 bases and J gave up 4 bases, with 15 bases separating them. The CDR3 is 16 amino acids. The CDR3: CASSETKGVSTGELFF. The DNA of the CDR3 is TGTGCCAGCAGTGAGACGAAGGGGGTTAGCACCGGGGAGCTGTTTTTT.

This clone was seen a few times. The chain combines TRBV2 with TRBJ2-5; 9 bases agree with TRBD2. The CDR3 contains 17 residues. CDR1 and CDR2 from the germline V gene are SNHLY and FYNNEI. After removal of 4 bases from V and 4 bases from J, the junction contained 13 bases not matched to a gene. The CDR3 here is CASSVTAGGKEAETQYF. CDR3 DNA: TGTGCCAGCAGTGTAACAGCGGGAGGAAAGGAAGCAGAGACCCAGTACTTC.

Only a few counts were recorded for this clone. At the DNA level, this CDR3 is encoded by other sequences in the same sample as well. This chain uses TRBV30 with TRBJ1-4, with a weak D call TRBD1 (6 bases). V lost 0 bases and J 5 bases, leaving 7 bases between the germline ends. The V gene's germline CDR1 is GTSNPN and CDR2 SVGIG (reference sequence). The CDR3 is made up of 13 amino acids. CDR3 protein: CAWSVQGNEKLFF. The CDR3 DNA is TGTGCCTGGAGTGTACAGGGAAATGAAAAACTGTTTTTT.

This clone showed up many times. As DNA, the CDR3 is TGCGCCAGCAGCCCAGGACTAGCGGGAGTTAACGAGCAGTACTTC. It encodes CASSPGLAGVNEQYF. The chain joins TRBV4-3 to TRBJ2-7; 13 bases are shared with TRBD2. The length of the CDR3 is 15 residues. The ends lost 4 bases at V and 5 bases at J; junction bases unmatched: 5. Germline lookup yields CDR1 LGHNA and CDR2 YSLEER.

The CDR3 DNA reads TGTGCCAGCAGTTCCGGGACAGGGGCGACTGAAGCTTTCTTT. This gives the protein CASSSGTGATEAFF. The rearrangement joins TRBV7-3 to TRBJ1-1; 10 bases agree with TRBD1. The trim removed 6 bases at V and 5 bases at J, leaving 6 bases unmatched. The CDR3 totals 14 residues. Germline V gives CDR1 SGHTA, CDR2 FQGTGA.

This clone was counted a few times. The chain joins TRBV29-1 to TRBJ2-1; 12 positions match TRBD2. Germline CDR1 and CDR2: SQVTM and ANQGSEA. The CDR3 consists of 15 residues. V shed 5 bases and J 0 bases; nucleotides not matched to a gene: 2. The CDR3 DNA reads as TGCAGCGTTCGGACTAGCGGGAACTCCTACAATGAGCAGTTCTTC. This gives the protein CSVRTSGNSYNEQFF.

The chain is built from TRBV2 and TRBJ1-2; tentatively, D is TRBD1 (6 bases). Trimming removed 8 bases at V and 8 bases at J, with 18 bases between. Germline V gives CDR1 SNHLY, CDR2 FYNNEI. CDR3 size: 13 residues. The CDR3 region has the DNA TGTGCCAGCGGCGAATTGGGGGCAGGAGGCTACACCTTC. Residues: CASGELGAGGYTF.

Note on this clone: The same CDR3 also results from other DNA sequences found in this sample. CDR3 region: CSVAGSSYNEQFF. CDR3 nucleotide sequence: TGCAGCGTTGCCGGTAGCTCCTACAATGAGCAGTTCTTC. The chain uses TRBV29-1 and TRBJ2-1; no clear D gene. The CDR3 runs 13 residues. Germline V lookup: CDR1 SQVTM, CDR2 ANQGSEA. V was trimmed by 4 bases and J by 0 bases, leaving 7 bases between them.

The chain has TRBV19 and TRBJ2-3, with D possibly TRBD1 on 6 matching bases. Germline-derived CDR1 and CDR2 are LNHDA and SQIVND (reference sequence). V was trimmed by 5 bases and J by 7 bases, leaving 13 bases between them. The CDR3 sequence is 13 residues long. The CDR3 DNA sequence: TGTGCCAGTAGTTTCACAGGGAAACATACGCAGTATTTT. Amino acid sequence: CASSFTGKHTQYF.

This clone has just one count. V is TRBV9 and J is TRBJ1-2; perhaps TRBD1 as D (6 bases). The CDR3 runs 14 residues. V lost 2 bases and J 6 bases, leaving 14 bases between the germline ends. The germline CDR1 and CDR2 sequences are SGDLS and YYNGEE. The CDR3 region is CASSVETRGHGYTF. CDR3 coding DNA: TGTGCCAGCAGCGTGGAGACCAGGGGACATGGCTACACCTTC.

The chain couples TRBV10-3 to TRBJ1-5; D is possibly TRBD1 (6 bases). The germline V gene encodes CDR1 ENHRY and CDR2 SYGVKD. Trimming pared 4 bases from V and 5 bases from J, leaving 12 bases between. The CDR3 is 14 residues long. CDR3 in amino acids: CAISGTELDQPQHF. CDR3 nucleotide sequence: TGTGCCATCAGTGGGACAGAACTTGATCAGCCCCAGCATTTT.